This T cell receptor (beta chain) was obtained from a study of prognosis after radiotherapy for stage I lung cancer. Study summary: Squamous cell carcinoma was diagnosed in 7 or 8 patients and adenocarcinoma in roughly eleven. In 3 to 5 fractions, radiotherapy was administered as SBRT with a biologically effective dose of at least 100 Gy.

In germline, CDR1 is LGHDT, CDR2 YNNKEL (reference sequence). The CDR3 extends over 14 amino acids. Trimming shortened V by 4 bases and J by 6 bases, and 15 bases separated the two germline ends. Template was genomic DNA; TCR beta CDR3 amplified in two multiplex PCR rounds. With primers specific to each TRBV and TRBJ gene, the first-round PCR was performed. One entry per CDR3 protein, called by TCRdb with MiXCR from the multiplex PCR reads. The data show fewer than 40,000 distinct CDR3 sequences, 32% seen once. This clonotype was counted at least ten times. The V call is TRBV3-1, the J call TRBJ1-2; D possibly corresponds to TRBD1 (5 bases). The source is a donor over 45 with non-small cell lung cancer. The source was PBMCs, collected before or after stereotactic body radiation therapy (not recorded which). CDR3 in amino acids: CASSPNLGGDGYTF. The CDR3 nucleotides read TGTGCCAGCAGCCCGAATCTTGGAGGGGATGGCTACACCTTC.